The 19 T cell receptor beta chains listed next were all sequenced from one sample in a study of blood T cell repertoires in COVID-19. Profiled with immunoSEQ multiplex PCR; TCRdb holds only in-frame clones, not every one. The profile shows approximately 300,000 clones, around nine tenths of them singletons. The sample consisted of PBMCs or T cells enriched from blood (not recorded which). The receptors stem from a woman younger than 45 who had recovered from COVID-19.

V is TRBV7-8 and J is TRBJ2-7; 9 nucleotides match TRBD1. CDR3 length equals 17 residues. The germline CDR1 and CDR2 sequences are SGHVS and FQNEAQ. Trimming removed 1 base from V and 0 bases from J; junction bases left unmatched: 7. The CDR3 nucleotides are TGTGCCAGCAGCTTAGGTTTCGGGACAGGGTCCTCCTACGAGCAGTACTTC. Amino acids: CASSLGFGTGSSYEQYF.

The V gene is TRBV3-1 (or the pseudogene TRBV3-2), the J gene TRBJ2-2; maybe TRBD2 (6 bases). Trimming removed 0 bases from V and 2 bases from J, with 13 bases in between. This CDR3 contains 17 residues. Germline V gene sequence: CDR1 LGHDT, CDR2 YNNKEL (reference sequence). Here the CDR3 reads CASSQDRGAGNTGELFF. DNA of the CDR3: TGTGCCAGCAGCCAAGATAGAGGAGCGGGCAACACCGGGGAGCTGTTTTTT.

This CDR3 is CASSDRGPYEQYF. The CDR3 DNA sequence: TGTGCCAGCAGCGACAGGGGCCCCTACGAGCAGTACTTC. This chain links TRBV12-3 or TRBV12-4 with TRBJ2-7; TRBD1 agrees at 8 bases. Germline trimming cut 6 bases from V and 2 bases from J; bases unmatched to any gene: 3. This CDR3 contains 13 residues.

The chain carries TRBV3-1 (or the pseudogene TRBV3-2) and TRBJ2-1; 10 bases are shared with TRBD1. This CDR3 spans 15 amino acids. Germline-derived CDR1 and CDR2 are LGHDT and YNNKEL (reference sequence). J lost 8 bases, V lost 1 base, and 5 bases had no gene match. The CDR3 DNA follows: TGTGCCAGCAGCCAAGTGGGACAGGGGTTACATGAGCAGTTCTTC. Encoded protein: CASSQVGQGLHEQFF.

The chain has TRBV19 and TRBJ1-2; 8 positions agree with TRBD1. Germline CDR1 reads LNHDA; CDR2 reads SQIVND (reference sequence). V gave up 5 bases and J gave up 3 bases; unmatched junction bases: 5. The CDR3 has 14 amino acids. CDR3 loop: CASSRQGADYGYTF. The CDR3 DNA is TGTGCCAGTAGTCGGCAGGGGGCTGACTATGGCTACACCTTC.

The chain couples TRBV18 to TRBJ1-1; TRBD1 aligns across 7 bases. This CDR3 contains 14 residues. Trimming removed 3 bases from V and 3 bases from J; junction bases left unmatched: 4. The germline V gene encodes CDR1 KGHSH and CDR2 LQKENI. The CDR3 sequence is CASSPAGGDTEAFF. CDR3 nucleotides: TGTGCCAGCTCACCGGCAGGGGGTGACACTGAAGCTTTCTTT.

This clone has a single count. For the CDR3, the DNA is TGTGCCAGCAGTTACTCACGAGACAGTAATCAGCCCCAGCATTTT. This gives the protein CASSYSRDSNQPQHF. The V gene is TRBV6-5, the J gene TRBJ1-5, with a possible D match to TRBD1 (5 bases). Germline V CDR1 and CDR2: MNHEY, SVGAGI. The CDR3 loop spans 15 amino acids. Deletions cut 0 bases from V and 4 bases from J, with 10 bases between.

Details on this clone: Given a much more abundant clone one base away, this may be a read error. The J gene is TRBJ2-1, the V gene TRBV4-3; TRBD2 is a possible D gene (6 bases). This CDR3 spans 16 amino acids. Germline lookup yields CDR1 LGHNA and CDR2 YSLEER. CDR3 sequence (DNA): TGCGCCAGCGGCCAAGATCTGGGGGGCTCCTACAATGAGCAGTTCTTC. Translation: CASGQDLGGSYNEQFF.

V gene TRBV27 combines with J gene TRBJ1-1, with D hard to call. Germline V gene sequence: CDR1 MNHEY, CDR2 SMNVEV (reference sequence). This CDR3 is built from 14 residues. Trimming removed 5 bases from V and 1 base from J, with 11 bases in between. Written as DNA, the CDR3 is TGTGCCAGCAGTATACAAAGACAGAACACTGAAGCTTTCTTT. Translating it yields CASSIQRQNTEAFF.

The chain's CDR3 is CASSGAGTGETEAFF. CDR3 DNA sequence: TGTGCCAGCAGCGGGGCCGGGACAGGGGAAACTGAAGCTTTCTTT. The chain is built from TRBV5-6 and TRBJ1-1, with 10 bases matching TRBD1. From germline, CDR1 is SGHDT and CDR2 YYEEEE. V shed 4 bases, J shed 5 bases, and the junction held 8 bases outside the gene matches. CDR3 size: 15 residues.

The rearrangement uses TRBV7-9 and TRBJ1-2, with D possibly TRBD1 on 6 matching bases. V dropped 3 bases and J dropped 2 bases, with 13 bases sitting between them. CDR3 length: 15 residues. Germline V gene data show CDR1 as SEHNR and CDR2 as FQNEAQ (reference sequence). CDR3 in amino acids: CASSLGDIPNYGYTF. The CDR3 nucleotides are TGTGCCAGCAGCTTGGGGGACATCCCCAACTATGGCTACACCTTC.

J is TRBJ1-1 and V is TRBV14; D remains unclear. This CDR3 is built from 14 residues. Looked up from germline, CDR1 is SGHDN and CDR2 is FVKESK. Between the trimmed V and J ends, which lost 0 bases and 4 bases, there was a span of 9 bases. This CDR3 is CASSQEVRGTEAFF. DNA of the CDR3: TGTGCCAGCAGCCAAGAGGTCCGCGGCACTGAAGCTTTCTTT.

The rearrangement links TRBV1 to TRBJ1-4; the D call of TRBD1 is as the table states it, not checked on the DNA. TRBV1 has pseudogene status. The CDR3 sequence is 19 residues long. The CDR3 is CTSSQDVNQLGVRDEKLFF. The CDR3 DNA sequence: TGCACCAGCAGCCAAGATGTCAACCAGCTAGGGGTTAGAGATGAAAAACTGTTTTTT.

With regard to this clone: A read error may account for a junction end that differs from germline. V usage is TRBV7-7 and J usage is TRBJ1-3, with 8 bases identical to TRBD1. The CDR3 sequence is 14 residues long. Germline V gene sequence: CDR1 SSHAT, CDR2 FNYEAQ (reference sequence). The DNA for the CDR3 is TGTGCTAGCAGCCCGGACAGGGTTGGAAACACCATATATTTT. Protein product: CASSPDRVGNTIYF.

The chain has TRBV27 and TRBJ1-6, with 10 bases identical to TRBD1. The V gene end was trimmed by 5 bases and the J gene end by 10 bases; junction bases not matched to a gene: 14. The CDR3 loop spans 17 amino acids. CDR1 MNHEY and CDR2 SMNVEV come from the germline V gene (reference sequence). CDR3 DNA: TGTGCCAGCAGTACCCCCCTCCGGGACAGGGGTAGATCACCCCTCCACTTT. As protein: CASSTPLRDRGRSPLHF.

The chain links TRBV9 to TRBJ1-1; 9 bases agree with TRBD1. Trimming cost V 3 bases and J 3 bases; bases outside gene matches: 12. CDR3 length: 17 residues. Per the germline V gene, CDR1 is SGDLS and CDR2 is YYNGEE. As DNA, the CDR3 is TGTGCCAGCAGCGCCTTTTACGGGACAGGGTATGACACTGAAGCTTTCTTT. Translation: CASSAFYGTGYDTEAFF.

The rearrangement links TRBV4-1 to TRBJ1-2, with a possible D match to TRBD1 (5 bases). Germline V gives CDR1 MGHRA, CDR2 YSYEKL. Trimming pared 0 bases from V and 3 bases from J, leaving 11 bases between. The CDR3 has 15 amino acids. Here the CDR3 reads CASSQDGQGYYGYTF. In DNA, the CDR3 is TGCGCCAGCAGCCAAGATGGGCAGGGATACTATGGCTACACCTTC.

J is TRBJ2-7 and V is TRBV27; D is undetermined. This CDR3 has 15 residues. V lost 2 bases and J lost 0, with 11 bases in between. Germline values: CDR1 MNHEY, CDR2 SMNVEV (reference sequence). The CDR3 sequence: CASSLDTSRSYEQYF. Here the CDR3 DNA reads TGTGCCAGCAGTTTAGACACTTCCCGCTCCTACGAGCAGTACTTC.

The V gene is TRBV30, the J gene TRBJ2-7, with 7 positions matching TRBD2. Germline V CDR1 and CDR2: GTSNPN, SVGIG (reference sequence). This CDR3 has 14 residues. V trimming: 2 bases; J trimming: 0 bases; junction bases outside the gene matches: 4. DNA of the CDR3: TGTGCCTGGAGTAGAGCGGGGCGCTCCTACGAGCAGTACTTC. Amino acid sequence: CAWSRAGRSYEQYF.